What follows are 17 T cell receptor beta chains derived from one specimen sequenced in a study of cytomegalovirus exposure and HLA in healthy donors. Clones were read by immunoSEQ multiplex PCR, and TCRdb kept only the in-frame ones, dropping some. The sample consists of about 180,000 clones, about 85% of them appearing once. Material for sequencing was PBMCs. These TCRs come from a man aged 18-30 years in good health and CMV-seropositive.

This clone appeared once. The chain uses TRBV2 and TRBJ2-5; the match to TRBD2 covers 13 bases. V was pared by 6 bases and J by 4 bases, with 5 bases of the junction left unmatched. Germline V gene lookup returns CDR1 SNHLY and CDR2 FYNNEI. CDR3 length: 15 amino acids. The CDR3 bases are TGTGCCAGCAGCGGACTAGCGGGAGAGGTAGAGACCCAGTACTTC. Protein sequence: CASSGLAGEVETQYF.

This chain links TRBV2 with TRBJ2-1, with 7 bases aligning to TRBD2. V shed 1 base, J shed 0 bases, and the junction held 6 bases outside the gene matches. Germline CDR1 reads SNHLY; CDR2 reads FYNNEI. There are 17 residues in the CDR3. The CDR3 reads CASSEGRSGNSYNEQFF. CDR3 sequence (DNA): TGTGCCAGCAGTGAAGGTAGGAGCGGGAACTCCTACAATGAGCAGTTCTTC.

This chain links TRBV7-6 with TRBJ2-1; 7 bases are shared with TRBD1. V was pared by 1 base and J by 4 bases, with 10 bases of the junction left unmatched. Germline loops: CDR1 SGHVS, CDR2 FNYEAQ. The CDR3 has 17 residues. CDR3 DNA sequence: TGTGCCAGCAGCTTAGGACAGGGCAGCAACATATACAATGAGCAGTTCTTC. Its protein is CASSLGQGSNIYNEQFF.

This chain links TRBV5-6 with TRBJ2-5, with 7 bases aligning to TRBD1. Germline CDR1 SGHDT, CDR2 YYEEEE. This CDR3 is built from 16 residues. V lost 2 bases and J lost 7; bases outside the gene matches: 14. The CDR3 is CASSLTTGQRFVTQYF. DNA of the CDR3: TGTGCCAGCAGCTTAACGACGGGACAGAGGTTTGTGACCCAGTACTTC.

The genes are TRBV5-1 and TRBJ2-1; 8 bases agree with TRBD2. Germline CDR1 is SGHRS and CDR2 is YFSETQ. This CDR3 has 17 residues. Trimming at V came to 0 bases and at J to 0 bases, leaving 5 bases not matched to a gene. CDR3 DNA: TGCGCCAGCAGCTTGGCCCTAAGCGGGAGCTCCTACAATGAGCAGTTCTTC. This sequence encodes CASSLALSGSSYNEQFF.

Here the CDR3 reads CASSLVLAGEQYF. CDR3 nucleotide sequence: TGTGCCAGCAGCTTAGTACTCGCAGGAGAGCAGTACTTC. V and J are TRBV7-9 and TRBJ2-7; D remains unclear. Between the trimmed V and J ends, which lost 1 base and 7 bases, there was a span of 11 bases. This CDR3 has 13 residues. Germline values: CDR1 SEHNR, CDR2 FQNEAQ (reference sequence).

The chain carries TRBV6-1 and TRBJ1-1; maybe TRBD1 (5 bases). There are 13 residues in the CDR3. Trimming took 7 bases from V and 3 from J, leaving 12 bases between them. Germline-derived CDR1 and CDR2 are MNHNS and SASEGT. CDR3 nucleotides: TGTGCCAGCAAGGGAGGAGGGGACACTGAAGCTTTCTTT. Translation gives CASKGGGDTEAFF.

This chain joins TRBV25-1 and TRBJ1-2, with TRBD1 as a possible D gene (5 bases). Germline CDR1 and CDR2: MGHDK and SYGVNS. V lost 5 bases and J lost 4, with 20 bases in between. The CDR3 totals 16 residues. Written as DNA, the CDR3 is TGTGCCAGCAGTTCAAACCGGCAGGGTCAAGTCTATGGCTACACCTTC. It codes for CASSSNRQGQVYGYTF.

The chain carries TRBV28 and TRBJ1-1; 8 nucleotides agree with TRBD1. CDR1 is MDHEN, CDR2 SYDVKM, per germline. The junction had 9 bases not matched to a gene; V was cut back by 4 bases and J by 8 bases. The CDR3 loop spans 14 amino acids. The CDR3 loop reads CASSSTGQGTEAFF. The CDR3 DNA reads as TGTGCCAGCAGTTCCACCGGACAGGGTACCGAAGCTTTCTTT.

Of note for this clone: The identical CDR3 is also encoded by other nucleotide sequences in the sample. J is TRBJ2-3 and V is TRBV9, with TRBD1 identical over 12 bases. J gave up 4 bases and V 3 bases, and 3 bases lay outside the gene matches. Germline V gene sequence: CDR1 SGDLS, CDR2 YYNGEE. The CDR3 is 15 amino acids. The CDR3 loop is CASSAGTGGADTQYF. The DNA of the CDR3 is TGTGCCAGCAGCGCCGGGACAGGGGGCGCAGATACGCAGTATTTT.

The chain uses TRBV30 and TRBJ2-3; 15 nucleotides agree with TRBD2. The CDR3 is 17 residues long. Germline-derived CDR1 and CDR2 are GTSNPN and SVGIG (reference sequence). The V and J ends lost 2 bases and 4 bases, in that order; junction bases with no gene match: 7. CDR3 in amino acids: CAWSPGLAGGMADTQYF. CDR3 nucleotide sequence: TGTGCCTGGAGTCCGGGACTAGCGGGAGGAATGGCAGATACGCAGTATTTT.

The chain recombines TRBV28 with TRBJ1-4; 9 nucleotides match TRBD1. This CDR3 is 13 amino acids long. After removal of 6 bases from V and 6 bases from J, the junction contained 2 bases not matched to a gene. Germline loops: CDR1 MDHEN, CDR2 SYDVKM. The CDR3 loop reads CASRRTGDEKLFF. CDR3 DNA sequence: TGTGCCAGCAGGCGGACAGGGGATGAAAAACTGTTTTTT.

This clone has a handful of counts. The chain employs TRBV7-6 and TRBJ1-2; D is perhaps TRBD1 (6 bases). The V end was cut by 2 bases, the J end by 6 bases, with 10 bases between. The CDR3 runs to 13 residues. CDR1 is SGHVS and CDR2 is FNYEAQ in the germline V gene. In nucleotides, the CDR3 is TGTGCCAGCAGCTTAAACCAGGGGCATGGCTACACCTTC. Its protein product is CASSLNQGHGYTF. Using reference TRBV7-6 and TRBJ1-2 for the parts outside the CDR3, the full variable domain is GAGVSQSPRYKVTKRGQDVALRCDPISGHVSLYWYRQALGQGPEFLTYFNYEAQQDKSGLPNDRFSAERPEGSISTLTIQRTEQRDSAMYRCASSLNQGHGYTFGSGTRLTVV.

The chain employs TRBV19 and TRBJ2-1, with D possibly matching TRBD1 (5 bases). Looked up from germline, CDR1 is LNHDA and CDR2 is SQIVND (reference sequence). V was cut by 0 bases and J by 1 base, with 16 bases left in between. The CDR3 length is 18 residues. The CDR3: CASSIEFGRGLSYNEQFF. CDR3 nucleotide sequence: TGTGCCAGTAGTATAGAATTTGGAAGGGGTTTGTCCTACAATGAGCAGTTCTTC.

This clone has only one observation. The chain carries TRBV5-1 and TRBJ2-1; 7 bases match TRBD1. Trimming cost V 3 bases and J 4 bases; bases outside gene matches: 4. Per germline, CDR1 SGHRS and CDR2 YFSETQ. The CDR3 is 14 residues long. The chain's CDR3 is CASSSGTEYNEQFF. CDR3 nucleotides: TGCGCCAGCAGCTCCGGGACAGAGTACAATGAGCAGTTCTTC.

This chain links TRBV6-5 with TRBJ1-5, with D possibly TRBD1 on 6 matching bases. Germline assignment: CDR1 MNHEY and CDR2 SVGAGI. The CDR3 is 15 residues long. V was clipped by 6 bases and J by 6 bases, with 18 bases between them. For the CDR3, the DNA is TGTGCCAGCAGCCGTGACCCCCAGGGGAGTCAGCCCCAGCATTTT. Translating it yields CASSRDPQGSQPQHF.

Here the CDR3 DNA reads TGTGCCAGCAGTTTAAAGGGACAGGTATTCAATCAGCCCCAGCATTTT. This codes for CASSLKGQVFNQPQHF. The gene calls are TRBV28 and TRBJ1-5, with 8 bases aligning to TRBD1. Germline values: CDR1 MDHEN, CDR2 SYDVKM. The CDR3 consists of 16 residues. J was trimmed by 3 bases and V by 2 bases; bases with no gene match: 6.